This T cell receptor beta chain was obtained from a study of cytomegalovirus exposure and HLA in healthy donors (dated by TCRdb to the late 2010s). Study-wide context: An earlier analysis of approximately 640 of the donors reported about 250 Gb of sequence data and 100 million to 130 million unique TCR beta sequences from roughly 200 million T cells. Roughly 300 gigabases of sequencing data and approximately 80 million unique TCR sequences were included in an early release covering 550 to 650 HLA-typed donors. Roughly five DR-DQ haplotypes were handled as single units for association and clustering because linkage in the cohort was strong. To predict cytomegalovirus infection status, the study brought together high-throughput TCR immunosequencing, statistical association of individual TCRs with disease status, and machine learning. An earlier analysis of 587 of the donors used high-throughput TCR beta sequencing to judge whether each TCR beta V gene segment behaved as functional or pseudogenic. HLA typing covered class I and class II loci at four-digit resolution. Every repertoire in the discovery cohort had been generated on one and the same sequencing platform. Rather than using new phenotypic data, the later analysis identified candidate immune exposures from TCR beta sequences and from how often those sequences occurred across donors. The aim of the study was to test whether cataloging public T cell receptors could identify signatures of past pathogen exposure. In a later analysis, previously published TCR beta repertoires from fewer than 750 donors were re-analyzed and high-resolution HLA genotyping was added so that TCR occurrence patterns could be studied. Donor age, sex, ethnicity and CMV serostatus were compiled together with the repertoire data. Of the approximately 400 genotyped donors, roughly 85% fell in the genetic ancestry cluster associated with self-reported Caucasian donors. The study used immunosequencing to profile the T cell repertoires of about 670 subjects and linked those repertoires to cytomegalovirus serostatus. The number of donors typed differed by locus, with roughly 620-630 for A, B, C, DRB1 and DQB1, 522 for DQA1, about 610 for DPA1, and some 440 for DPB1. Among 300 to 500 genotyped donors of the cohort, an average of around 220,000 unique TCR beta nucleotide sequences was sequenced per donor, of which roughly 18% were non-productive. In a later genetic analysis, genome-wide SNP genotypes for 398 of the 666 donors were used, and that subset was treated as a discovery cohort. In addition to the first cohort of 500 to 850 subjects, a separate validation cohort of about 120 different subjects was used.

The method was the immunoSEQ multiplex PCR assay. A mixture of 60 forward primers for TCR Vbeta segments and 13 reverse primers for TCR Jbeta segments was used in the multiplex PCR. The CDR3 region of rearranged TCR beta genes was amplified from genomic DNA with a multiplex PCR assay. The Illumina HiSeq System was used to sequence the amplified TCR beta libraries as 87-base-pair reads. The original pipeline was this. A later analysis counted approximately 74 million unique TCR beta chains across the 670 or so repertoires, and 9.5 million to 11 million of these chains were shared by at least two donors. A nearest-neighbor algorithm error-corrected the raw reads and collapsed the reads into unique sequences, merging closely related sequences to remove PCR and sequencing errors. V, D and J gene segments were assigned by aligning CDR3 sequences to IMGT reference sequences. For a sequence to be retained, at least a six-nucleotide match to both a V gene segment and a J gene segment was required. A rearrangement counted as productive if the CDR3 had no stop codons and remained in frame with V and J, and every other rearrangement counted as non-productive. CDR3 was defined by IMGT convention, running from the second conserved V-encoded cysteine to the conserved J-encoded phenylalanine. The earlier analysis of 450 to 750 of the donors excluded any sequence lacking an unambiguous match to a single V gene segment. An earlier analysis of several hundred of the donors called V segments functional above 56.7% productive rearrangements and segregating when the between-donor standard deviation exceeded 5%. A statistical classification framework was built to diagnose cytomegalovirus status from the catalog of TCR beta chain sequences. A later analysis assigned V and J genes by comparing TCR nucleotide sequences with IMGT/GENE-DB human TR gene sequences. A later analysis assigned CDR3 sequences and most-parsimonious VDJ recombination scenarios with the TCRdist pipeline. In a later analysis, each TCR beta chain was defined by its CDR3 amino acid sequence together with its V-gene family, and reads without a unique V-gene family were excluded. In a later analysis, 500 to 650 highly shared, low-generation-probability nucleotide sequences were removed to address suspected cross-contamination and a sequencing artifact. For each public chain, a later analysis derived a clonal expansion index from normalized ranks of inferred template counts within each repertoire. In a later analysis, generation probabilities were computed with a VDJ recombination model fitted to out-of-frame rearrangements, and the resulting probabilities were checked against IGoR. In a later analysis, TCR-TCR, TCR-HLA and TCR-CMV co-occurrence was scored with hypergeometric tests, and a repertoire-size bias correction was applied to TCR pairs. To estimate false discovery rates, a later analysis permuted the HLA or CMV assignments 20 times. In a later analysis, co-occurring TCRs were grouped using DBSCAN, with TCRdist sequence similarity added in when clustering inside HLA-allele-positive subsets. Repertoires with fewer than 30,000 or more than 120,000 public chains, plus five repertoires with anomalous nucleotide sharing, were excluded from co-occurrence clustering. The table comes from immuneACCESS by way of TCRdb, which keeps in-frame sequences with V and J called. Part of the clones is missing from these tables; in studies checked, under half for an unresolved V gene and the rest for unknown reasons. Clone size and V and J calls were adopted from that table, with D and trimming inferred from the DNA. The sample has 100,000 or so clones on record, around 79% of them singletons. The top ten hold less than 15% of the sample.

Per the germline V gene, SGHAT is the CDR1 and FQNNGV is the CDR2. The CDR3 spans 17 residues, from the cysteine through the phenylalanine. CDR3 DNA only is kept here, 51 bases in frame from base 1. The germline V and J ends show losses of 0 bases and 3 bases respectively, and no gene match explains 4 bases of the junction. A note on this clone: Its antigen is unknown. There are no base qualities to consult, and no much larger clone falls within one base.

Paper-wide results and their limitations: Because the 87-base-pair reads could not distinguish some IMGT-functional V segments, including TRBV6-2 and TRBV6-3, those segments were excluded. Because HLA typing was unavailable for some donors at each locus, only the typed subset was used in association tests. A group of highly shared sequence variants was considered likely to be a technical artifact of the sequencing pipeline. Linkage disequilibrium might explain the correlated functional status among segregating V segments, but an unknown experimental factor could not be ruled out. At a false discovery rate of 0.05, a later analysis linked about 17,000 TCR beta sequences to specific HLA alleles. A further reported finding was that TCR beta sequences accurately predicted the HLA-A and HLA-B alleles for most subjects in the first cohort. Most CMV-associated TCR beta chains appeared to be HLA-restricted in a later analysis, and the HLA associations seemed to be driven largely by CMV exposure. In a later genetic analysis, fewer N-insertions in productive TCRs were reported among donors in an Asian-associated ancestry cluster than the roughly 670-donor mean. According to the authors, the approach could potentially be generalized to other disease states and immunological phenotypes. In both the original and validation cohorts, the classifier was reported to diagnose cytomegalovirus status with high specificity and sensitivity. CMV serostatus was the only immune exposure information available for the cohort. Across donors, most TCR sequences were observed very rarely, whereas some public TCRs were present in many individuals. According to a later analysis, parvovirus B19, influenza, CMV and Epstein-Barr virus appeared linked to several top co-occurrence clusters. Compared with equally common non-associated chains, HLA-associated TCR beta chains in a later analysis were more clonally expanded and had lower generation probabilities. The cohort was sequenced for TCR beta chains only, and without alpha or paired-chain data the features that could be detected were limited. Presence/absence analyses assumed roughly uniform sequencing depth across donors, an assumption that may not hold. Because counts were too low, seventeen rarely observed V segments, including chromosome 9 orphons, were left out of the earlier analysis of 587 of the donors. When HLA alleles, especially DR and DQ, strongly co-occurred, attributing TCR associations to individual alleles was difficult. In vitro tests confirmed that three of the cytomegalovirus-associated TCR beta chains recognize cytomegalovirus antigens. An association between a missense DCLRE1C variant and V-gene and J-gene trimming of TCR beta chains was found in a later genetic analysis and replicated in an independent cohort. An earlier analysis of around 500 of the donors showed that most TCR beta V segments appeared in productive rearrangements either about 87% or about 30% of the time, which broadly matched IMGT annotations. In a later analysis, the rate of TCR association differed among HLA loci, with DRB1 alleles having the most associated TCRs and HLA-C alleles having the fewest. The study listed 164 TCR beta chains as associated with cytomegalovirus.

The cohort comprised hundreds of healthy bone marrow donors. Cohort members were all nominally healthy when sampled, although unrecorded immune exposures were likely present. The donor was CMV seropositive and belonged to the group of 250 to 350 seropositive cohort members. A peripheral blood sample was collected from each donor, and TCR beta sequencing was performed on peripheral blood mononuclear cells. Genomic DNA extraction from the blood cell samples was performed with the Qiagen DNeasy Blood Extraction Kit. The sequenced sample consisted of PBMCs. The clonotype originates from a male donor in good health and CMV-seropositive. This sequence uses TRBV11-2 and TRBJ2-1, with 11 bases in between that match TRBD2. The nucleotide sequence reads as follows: TGTGCCAGCAGCTTAGAAGGACTAGCGGGTTTCTACAATGAGCAGTTCTTC. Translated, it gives CASSLEGLAGFYNEQFF.